These 22 T cell receptor beta chains originate from one sample sequenced in a study of cytomegalovirus exposure and HLA in healthy donors. The PCR used 60 Vbeta and 13 Jbeta primers. Measured with immunoSEQ multiplex PCR; TCRdb has only the in-frame clones, and not every one. This table holds 200,000 or so clones, 79% found once. The specimen was PBMCs. The receptors were sampled from a man in his fifties or sixties in good health and CMV-seronegative.

The genes are TRBV28 and TRBJ1-5; maybe TRBD1 (5 bases). The CDR3 runs to 16 residues. The germline V gene has CDR1 MDHEN and CDR2 SYDVKM. V dropped 1 base and J dropped 6 bases, with 16 bases sitting between them. The CDR3 DNA follows: TGTGCCAGCAGTTTATTTCTGGGAGGGACGGGTCAGCCCCAGCATTTT. Amino acids: CASSLFLGGTGQPQHF.

The rearrangement uses TRBV28 and TRBJ2-7; TRBD1 aligns across 7 bases. Germline V lookup: CDR1 MDHEN, CDR2 SYDVKM. The junction had 10 bases not matched to a gene; V was cut back by 6 bases and J by 2 bases. This CDR3 is built from 15 residues. The CDR3 here is CASSLLGTVTYEQYF. In DNA, the CDR3 is TGTGCCAGCAGCCTTCTAGGGACAGTGACCTACGAGCAGTACTTC.

This clone was counted only a few times. This chain links TRBV18 with TRBJ1-4; D possibly corresponds to TRBD1 (6 bases). CDR1 KGHSH and CDR2 LQKENI come from the germline V gene. The germline V and J ends were trimmed by 3 bases and 1 base, with 12 bases remaining between them. This CDR3 is built from 16 residues. Here the CDR3 DNA reads TGTGCCAGCTCACCGAACAGGGTCGGAACTAATGAAAAACTGTTTTTT. Protein product: CASSPNRVGTNEKLFF.

V usage is TRBV2 and J usage is TRBJ1-3; no clear D. The CDR3 length is 16 residues. Trimming took off 7 bases at V and 0 bases at J, with 16 bases between the two ends. Germline lookup yields CDR1 SNHLY and CDR2 FYNNEI. Here the CDR3 DNA reads TGTGCCAGCACTGATATAGCACTGACCTCTGGAAACACCATATATTTT. Encoded protein: CASTDIALTSGNTIYF.

This rearrangement joins TRBV29-1 to TRBJ1-1, with TRBD1 matching over 7 bases. Losses at the gene ends were 7 bases for V and 2 bases for J; bases not matched to a gene: 7. The CDR3 has 13 residues. In germline, CDR1 is SQVTM, CDR2 ANQGSEA. The DNA for the CDR3 is TGCAGCGCCACGACAGGGCGTAACACTGAAGCTTTCTTT. As protein: CSATTGRNTEAFF.

J is TRBJ2-2 and V is TRBV27, with a tentative D call TRBD2 (7 bases). V was trimmed by 6 bases and J by 0 bases, leaving 14 bases between them. Germline CDR1 is MNHEY and CDR2 is SMNVEV (reference sequence). The CDR3 contains 16 residues. The CDR3 is CASSRRGGSNTGELFF. As DNA, the CDR3 is TGTGCCAGCAGCCGGAGGGGGGGGTCGAACACCGGGGAGCTGTTTTTT.

The rearrangement links TRBV9 to TRBJ2-2, with a possible D match to TRBD1 (6 bases). The V gene lost 0 bases and the J gene lost 5 bases, with 8 bases spanning the gap. The V gene's germline CDR1 is SGDLS and CDR2 YYNGEE. The CDR3 sequence is 14 residues long. The CDR3 is CASSVGTATGELFF. The CDR3 nucleotides read TGTGCCAGCAGCGTAGGGACAGCAACCGGGGAGCTGTTTTTT. The complete variable domain, with remaining parts taken from reference TRBV9 and TRBJ2-2, reads DSGVTQTPKHLITATGQRVTLRCSPRSGDLSVYWYQQSLDQGLQFLIQYYNGEERAKGNILERFSAQQFPDLHSELNLSSLELGDSALYFCASSVGTATGELFFGEGSRLTVL.

The CDR3 here is CASSLGLAGTGETQYF. CDR3 nucleotide sequence: TGTGCCAGCAGCCTAGGACTAGCGGGAACCGGAGAGACCCAGTACTTC. The rearrangement links TRBV11-2 to TRBJ2-5, with TRBD2 matching over 12 bases. V shed 5 bases and J 4 bases; nucleotides not matched to a gene: 8. This CDR3 is 16 amino acids long. The germline CDR1 and CDR2 sequences are SGHAT and FQNNGV.

The chain couples TRBV7-9 to TRBJ1-4; 8 bases map to TRBD1. This CDR3 has 13 residues. Germline CDR1 SEHNR, CDR2 FQNEAQ (reference sequence). V was clipped by 9 bases and J by 5 bases; unmatched bases: 5. CDR3 region: CASRDRWNEKLFF. CDR3 DNA: TGTGCCAGTAGGGACAGGTGGAATGAAAAACTGTTTTTT.

This clone was detected a few times. V usage is TRBV18 and J usage is TRBJ2-5; 7 positions agree with TRBD1. Germline CDR1 is KGHSH and CDR2 is LQKENI. CDR3 size: 15 residues. V dropped 4 bases and J dropped 4; count of bases not matched to a gene: 9. The chain's CDR3 is CASSQTPAGGETQYF. The CDR3 DNA sequence: TGTGCCAGCTCACAGACCCCGGCAGGGGGAGAGACCCAGTACTTC.

The chain carries TRBV5-1 and TRBJ1-6; TRBD1 aligns across 9 bases. Trimming at V came to 4 bases and at J to 6 bases, leaving 5 bases not matched to a gene. CDR3 length: 15 residues. From germline, CDR1 is SGHRS and CDR2 YFSETQ. The CDR3 region has the DNA TGCGCCAGCAGCCCGGGGACAGGGATTAATTCACCCCTCCACTTT. It encodes CASSPGTGINSPLHF.

This clone was picked up a small number of times. The chain employs TRBV28 and TRBJ1-1; 7 bases fit TRBD1. The CDR3 is 14 amino acids. J was trimmed by 6 bases and V by 5 bases; bases with no gene match: 9. Germline CDR1 reads MDHEN; CDR2 reads SYDVKM. CDR3 protein: CASSPTGTVAEAFF. CDR3 coding DNA: TGTGCCAGCAGTCCGACAGGGACGGTCGCTGAAGCTTTCTTT.

The V call is TRBV7-2, the J call TRBJ1-1; 7 bases agree with TRBD1. V trimming: 5 bases; J trimming: 0 bases; junction bases outside the gene matches: 12. Germline V gene sequence: CDR1 SGHTA, CDR2 FQGNSA. This CDR3 has 17 amino acids. The CDR3, as DNA: TGTGCCAGCAGCCGGAGGGGGGTAGGGGGCCTGAACACTGAAGCTTTCTTT. Residues: CASSRRGVGGLNTEAFF.

This clone showed up just once. The chain recombines TRBV7-9 with TRBJ1-2; weak D call: TRBD1 (5 bases). The V gene lost 0 bases and the J gene lost 4 bases, with 12 bases spanning the gap. The CDR3 loop spans 15 amino acids. The germline V gene encodes CDR1 SEHNR and CDR2 FQNEAQ (reference sequence). The CDR3 spells CASSLALVGAYGYTF. CDR3 sequence (DNA): TGTGCCAGCAGCTTAGCGCTCGTAGGGGCCTATGGCTACACCTTC.

The rearrangement links TRBV19 to TRBJ2-1, with 13 bases that match TRBD2. V dropped 3 bases and J dropped 6; count of bases not matched to a gene: 5. CDR3 length: 16 residues. Germline assignment: CDR1 LNHDA and CDR2 SQIVND (reference sequence). CDR3 sequence: CASSILGLAGVNEQFF. CDR3 nucleotides: TGTGCCAGTAGTATCTTAGGACTAGCGGGGGTCAATGAGCAGTTCTTC.

V and J are TRBV30 and TRBJ1-1; tentative D call: TRBD1 (5 bases). CDR1 GTSNPN and CDR2 SVGIG come from the germline V gene (reference sequence). The CDR3 has 15 residues. Deletions cut 0 bases from V and 0 bases from J, with 11 bases between. The CDR3 coding sequence is TGTGCCTGGAGTGTACCTCAGGGCTTGAACACTGAAGCTTTCTTT. This translates into CAWSVPQGLNTEAFF.

The V gene is TRBV11-2, the J gene TRBJ2-5; TRBD2 agrees at 11 bases. In germline, CDR1 is SGHAT, CDR2 FQNNGV. V was clipped by 2 bases and J by 4 bases; unmatched bases: 12. This CDR3 has 18 amino acids. CDR3 loop: CASSLRISGRGLGETQYF. The CDR3 DNA is TGTGCCAGCAGCTTAAGAATTAGCGGGAGGGGATTGGGAGAGACCCAGTACTTC. Filled out from reference TRBV11-2 and TRBJ2-5, the complete variable domain reads EAGVAQSPRYKIIEKRQSVAFWCNPISGHATLYWYQQILGQGPKLLIQFQNNGVVDDSQLPKDRFSAERLKGVDSTLKIQPAKLEDSAVYLCASSLRISGRGLGETQYFGPGTRLLVL.

The rearrangement joins TRBV19 to TRBJ2-1; possibly TRBD2 for D (6 bases). This CDR3 contains 15 residues. Trimming cost V 2 bases and J 8 bases, with 16 bases left between them. Germline CDR1 LNHDA, CDR2 SQIVND (reference sequence). The chain's CDR3 is CASSIINGRGDEQFF. CDR3 nucleotide sequence: TGTGCCAGTAGTATAATAAACGGGAGAGGGGATGAGCAGTTCTTC.

The chain joins TRBV7-9 to TRBJ1-4; 7 bases map to TRBD1. The V gene's germline CDR1 is SEHNR and CDR2 FQNEAQ (reference sequence). The J segment lost 0 bases and the V segment lost 5 bases, leaving 6 bases of the junction unmatched. This CDR3 region has 16 residues. CDR3 in DNA: TGTGCCAGCAGCAAAACACAGGGGTCAACTAATGAAAAACTGTTTTTT. It yields the protein CASSKTQGSTNEKLFF.

The J gene is TRBJ2-2, the V gene TRBV9; weak D call: TRBD2 (5 bases). V lost 1 base and J 0 bases, leaving 10 bases between the germline ends. Germline CDR1 and CDR2: SGDLS and YYNGEE. This CDR3 spans 16 amino acids. The CDR3 loop reads CASSVREWANTGELFF. The DNA for the CDR3 is TGTGCCAGCAGCGTACGGGAATGGGCGAACACCGGGGAGCTGTTTTTT.

J is TRBJ1-6 and V is TRBV2; 9 bases are a match to TRBD1. Germline assignment: CDR1 SNHLY and CDR2 FYNNEI. The CDR3 spans 15 residues. V trimming: 6 bases; J trimming: 7 bases; junction bases outside the gene matches: 7. The CDR3 here is CASRAGTGRNSPLHF. In nucleotides, the CDR3 is TGTGCCAGCAGGGCCGGGACAGGGAGAAATTCACCCCTCCACTTT.

The sample holds a few counts of this clone. The chain uses TRBV11-3 and TRBJ2-7; 9 nucleotides align to TRBD1. The germline CDR1 and CDR2 sequences are SGHNT and YENEEA. CDR3 length equals 12 residues. V trimming: 8 bases; J trimming: 1 base; junction bases outside the gene matches: 0. CDR3 in amino acids: CASGTGSYEQYF. The CDR3 coding sequence is TGTGCCAGCGGGACAGGGTCCTACGAGCAGTACTTC. The entire variable domain, with the rest obtained from reference TRBV11-3 and TRBJ2-7, is as follows: EAGVVQSPRYKIIEKKQPVAFWCNPISGHNTLYWYLQNLGQGPELLIRYENEEAVDDSQLPKDRFSAERLKGVDSTLKIQPAELGDSAVYLCASGTGSYEQYFGPGTRLTVT.